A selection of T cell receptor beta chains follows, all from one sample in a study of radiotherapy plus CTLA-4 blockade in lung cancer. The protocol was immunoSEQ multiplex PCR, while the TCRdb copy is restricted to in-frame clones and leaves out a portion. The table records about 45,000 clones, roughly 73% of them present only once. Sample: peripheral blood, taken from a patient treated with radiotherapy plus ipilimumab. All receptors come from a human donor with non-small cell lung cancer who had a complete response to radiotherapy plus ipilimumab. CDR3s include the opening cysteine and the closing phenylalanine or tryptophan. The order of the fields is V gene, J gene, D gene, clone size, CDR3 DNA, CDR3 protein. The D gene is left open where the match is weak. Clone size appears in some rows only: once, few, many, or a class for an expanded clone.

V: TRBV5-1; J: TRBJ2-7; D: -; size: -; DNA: TGCGCCAGCAGCCTACAGACCGGAAACACCTACGAGCAGTACTTC; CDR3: CASSLQTGNTYEQYF
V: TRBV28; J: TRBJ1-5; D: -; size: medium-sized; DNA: TGTGCCAGCAGTTTACGCTCGGGGGGTGATCAGCCCCAGCATTTT; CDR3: CASSLRSGGDQPQHF
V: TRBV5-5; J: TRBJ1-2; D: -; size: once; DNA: TGTGCCAGCAGCTTGGCTCAGGGTGATGGCTACACCTTC; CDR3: CASSLAQGDGYTF
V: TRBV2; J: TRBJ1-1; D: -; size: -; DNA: TGTGCCACCCGACTGGGGAACACTGAAGCTTTCTTT; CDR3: CATRLGNTEAFF
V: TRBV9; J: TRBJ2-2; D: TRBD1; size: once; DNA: TGTGCCAGCAGCGGGGGACAGGTGGGATCCGGGGAGCTGTTTTTT; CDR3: CASSGGQVGSGELFF
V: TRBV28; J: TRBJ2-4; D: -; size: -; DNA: TGTGCCAGCAGTTCAGGACAGCTAGCCAAAAACATTCAGTACTTC; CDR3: CASSSGQLAKNIQYF
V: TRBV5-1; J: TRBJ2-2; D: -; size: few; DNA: TGCGCCAGCAGCTTGGGATCCCCGAGCGGGGAGCTGTTTTTT; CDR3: CASSLGSPSGELFF
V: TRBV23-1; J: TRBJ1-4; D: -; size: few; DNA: TGCGCCAGCAGTCAATCGGGGAGCGGGGGTGAAAAACTGTTTTTT; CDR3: CASSQSGSGGEKLFF
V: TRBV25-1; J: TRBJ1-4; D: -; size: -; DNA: TGTGCCAGCAGTGAATGGAGGAGCAATGAAAAACTGTTTTTT; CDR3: CASSEWRSNEKLFF
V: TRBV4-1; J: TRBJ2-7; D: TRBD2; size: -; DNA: TGCGCCAGCAGCCAAGACCCGGGAGGCCGGGGATACGAGCAGTACTTC; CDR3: CASSQDPGGRGYEQYF
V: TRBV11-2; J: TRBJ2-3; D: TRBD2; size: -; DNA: TGTGCCAGCAGCCCGGGACTAGCGTGGGAAGATACGCAGTATTTT; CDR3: CASSPGLAWEDTQYF
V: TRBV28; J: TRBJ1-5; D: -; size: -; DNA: TGTGCCAGCAGTTCAGCGACAGCTAATCAGCCCCAGCATTTT; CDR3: CASSSATANQPQHF
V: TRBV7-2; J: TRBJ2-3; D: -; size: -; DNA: TGTGCCAGCAGCTCCAGGGTGGGCACAGATACGCAGTATTTT; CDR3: CASSSRVGTDTQYF
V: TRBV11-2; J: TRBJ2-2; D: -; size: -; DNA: TGTGCCAGCAGCACTTGGGGTAAAAGGGGCGGCACCGGGGAGCTGTTTTTT; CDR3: CASSTWGKRGGTGELFF
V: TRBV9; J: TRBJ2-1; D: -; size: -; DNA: TGTGCCAGCAGCGTAGCCGGGGTCTACAATGAGCAGTTCTTC; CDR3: CASSVAGVYNEQFF
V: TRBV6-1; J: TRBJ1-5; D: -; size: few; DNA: TGTGCCAGCAGCCGACAGTTGCATCAGCCCCAGCATTTT; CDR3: CASSRQLHQPQHF
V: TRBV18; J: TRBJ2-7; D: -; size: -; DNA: TGTGCCAGCTCACCCGGGACCTACGAGCAGTACTTC; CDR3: CASSPGTYEQYF
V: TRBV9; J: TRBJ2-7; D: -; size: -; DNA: TGTGCCAGCAGCGTAGGTGGGGGGGGCTCCGAGCAGTACTTC; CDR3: CASSVGGGGSEQYF
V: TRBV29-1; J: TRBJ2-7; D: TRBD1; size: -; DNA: TGCAGCGTTAGCGGACAGGTGAACGAGCAGTACTTC; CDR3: CSVSGQVNEQYF
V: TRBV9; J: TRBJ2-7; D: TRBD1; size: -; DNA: TGTGCCAGCAGCCCACAGGGGACCCCCTACGAGCAGTACTTC; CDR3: CASSPQGTPYEQYF
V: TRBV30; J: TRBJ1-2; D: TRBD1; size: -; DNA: TGTGCCTGGAACGTACAGGGGGCTTTCTATGGCTACACCTTC; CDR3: CAWNVQGAFYGYTF
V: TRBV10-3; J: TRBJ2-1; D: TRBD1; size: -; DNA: TGTGCCATCAGTGAGTCGCCGGGACAGGGGTACAATGAGCAGTTCTTC; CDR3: CAISESPGQGYNEQFF
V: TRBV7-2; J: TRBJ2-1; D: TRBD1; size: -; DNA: TGTGCCAGCAGGGGGACAGGGGGCCCCTACAATGAGCAGTTCTTC; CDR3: CASRGTGGPYNEQFF
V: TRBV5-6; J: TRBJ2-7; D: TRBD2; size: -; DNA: TGTGCCAGCAGCTTGGACTCGGGGGGATACGAGCAGTACTTC; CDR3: CASSLDSGGYEQYF
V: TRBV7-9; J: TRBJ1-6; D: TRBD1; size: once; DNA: TGTGCCAGCAGCCGGGACAGAAATTCACCCCTCCACTTT; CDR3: CASSRDRNSPLHF
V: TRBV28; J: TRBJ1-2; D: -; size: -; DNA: TGTGCCAGCCATACAATCGCGGGGGCGCGTGGCTACACCTTC; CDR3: CASHTIAGARGYTF
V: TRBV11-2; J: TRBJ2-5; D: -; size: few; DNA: TGTGCCAGCAGCCCTACGAGGGCGGCCCTAGGGGGGACCCAGTACTTC; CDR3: CASSPTRAALGGTQYF
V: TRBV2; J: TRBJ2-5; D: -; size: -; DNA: TGTGCCAGCAGTGAAGCGCAGCGAACAGGGACCCAGTACTTC; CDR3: CASSEAQRTGTQYF
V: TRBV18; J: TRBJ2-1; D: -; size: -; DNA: TGTGCCAGCTCACCACCTAATAGCCCCGAGAATGAGCAGTTCTTC; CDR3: CASSPPNSPENEQFF
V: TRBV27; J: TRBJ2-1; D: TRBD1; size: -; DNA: TGTGCCAGCAGTTTTCCGGGACAGGGGGCCGGTGAGCAGTTCTTC; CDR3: CASSFPGQGAGEQFF
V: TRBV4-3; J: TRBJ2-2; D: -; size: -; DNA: TGCGCCAGCGCGGGACAGCTTTACCTGAACACCGGGGAGCTGTTTTTT; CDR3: CASAGQLYLNTGELFF
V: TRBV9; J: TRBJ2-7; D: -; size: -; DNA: TGTGCCAGCAGCGTAGGTGGGCCCAATGAATACGAGCAGTACTTC; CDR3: CASSVGGPNEYEQYF
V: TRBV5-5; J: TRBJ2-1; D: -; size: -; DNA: TGTGCCAGCAGCCCGAGTCGGGTAAACAATGAGCAGTTCTTC; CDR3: CASSPSRVNNEQFF
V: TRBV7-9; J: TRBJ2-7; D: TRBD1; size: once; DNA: TGTGCCAGCAGCTTAGCGTATCCGACAGGGAAGCACGAGCAGTACTTC; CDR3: CASSLAYPTGKHEQYF
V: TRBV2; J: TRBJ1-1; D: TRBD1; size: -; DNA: TGTGCCAGCAGTGGTGGGACAGGGAACACTGAAGCTTTCTTT; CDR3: CASSGGTGNTEAFF
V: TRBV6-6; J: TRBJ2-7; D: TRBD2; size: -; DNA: TGTGCCAGCAGTCGGCCTCTAGCGGGAGGTGTTAGCGAGCAGTACTTC; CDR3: CASSRPLAGGVSEQYF
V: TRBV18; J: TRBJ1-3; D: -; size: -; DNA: TGTGCCAGCTCACCATCGCCGGGACTCTCAGCTGGAAACACCATATATTTT; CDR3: CASSPSPGLSAGNTIYF
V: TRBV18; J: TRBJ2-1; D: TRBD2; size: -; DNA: TGTGCCAGCCTAAAGAAGCGGGAATCCTACAATGAGCAGTTCTTC; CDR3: CASLKKRESYNEQFF
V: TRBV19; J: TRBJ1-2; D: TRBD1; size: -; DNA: TGTGCCAGTACCAGACCCGACAGGGACCTCTATGGCTACACCTTC; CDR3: CASTRPDRDLYGYTF
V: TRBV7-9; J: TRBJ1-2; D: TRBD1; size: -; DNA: TGTGCCAGCAGCCTGACAGGGTTCTATGGCTACACCTTC; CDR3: CASSLTGFYGYTF
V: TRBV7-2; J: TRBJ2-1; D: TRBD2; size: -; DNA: TGTGCCAGCAGCTTATCCTGGACTAGCGGGAGAGTCTCCTACAATGAGCAGTTCTTC; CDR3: CASSLSWTSGRVSYNEQFF
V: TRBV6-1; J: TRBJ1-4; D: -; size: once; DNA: TGTGCCAGCAGTCGTAATGAAAAACTGTTTTTT; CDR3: CASSRNEKLFF
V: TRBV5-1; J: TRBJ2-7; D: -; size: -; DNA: TGCGCCAGCAGCTTTACAGGGAGCCCCACCTACGAGCAGTACTTC; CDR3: CASSFTGSPTYEQYF
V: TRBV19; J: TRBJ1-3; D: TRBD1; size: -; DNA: TGTGCCAGTCGCTCAGGGGGCACTGGAAACACCATATATTTT; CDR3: CASRSGGTGNTIYF
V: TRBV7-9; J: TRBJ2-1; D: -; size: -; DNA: TGTGCCAGCAGCTTAACTAGCAGGCACGGTGATGAGCAGTTCTTC; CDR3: CASSLTSRHGDEQFF
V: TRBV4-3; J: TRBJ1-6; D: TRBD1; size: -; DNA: TGCGCCAGCAGCCAAGATCCAGGGGGCAGCTCCTATAATTCACCCCTCCACTTT; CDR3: CASSQDPGGSSYNSPLHF
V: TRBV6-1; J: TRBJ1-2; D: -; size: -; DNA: TGTGCCAGCACCCAGTCCAGGGATAACTATGGCTACACCTTC; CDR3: CASTQSRDNYGYTF
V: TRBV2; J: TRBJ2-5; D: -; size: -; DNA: TGTGCCAGCAGGGAACAGGGAATGGGAGAGACCCAGTACTTC; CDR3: CASREQGMGETQYF